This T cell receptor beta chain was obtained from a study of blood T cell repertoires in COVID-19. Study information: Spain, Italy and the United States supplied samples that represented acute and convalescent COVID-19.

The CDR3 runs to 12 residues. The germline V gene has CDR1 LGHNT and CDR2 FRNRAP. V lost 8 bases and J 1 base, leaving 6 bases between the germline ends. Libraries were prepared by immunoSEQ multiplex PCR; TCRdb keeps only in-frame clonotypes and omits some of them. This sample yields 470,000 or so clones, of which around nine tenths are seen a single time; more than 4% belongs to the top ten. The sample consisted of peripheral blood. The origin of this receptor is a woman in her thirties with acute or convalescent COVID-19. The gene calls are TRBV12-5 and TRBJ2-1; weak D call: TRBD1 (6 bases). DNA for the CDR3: TGTGCTAGTCAGGGGTCCTACAATGAGCAGTTCTTC. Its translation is CASQGSYNEQFF.